One sample yielded the 26 T cell receptor beta chains listed below, sequenced in a study of T-cell memory formation after mild COVID-19. TCRdb passed the 5' RACE reads through MiXCR, listing each CDR3 protein once. The table shows about 440,000 distinct CDR3 sequences, with 20% occurring only once. Specimen: PBMCs or a T cell subset sorted from them (not recorded which). The receptors derive from an adult woman who had mild COVID-19 (a few samples of this study predate the infection). Cell type and time point are not known.

V usage is TRBV12-3 or TRBV12-4 and J usage is TRBJ1-2; D is uncertain. The CDR3 sequence is 13 residues long. V was cut by 8 bases and J by 0 bases, with 10 bases left in between. As DNA, the CDR3 is TGTGCCAGCGGACGGTTGGCTAACTATGGCTACACCTTC. Its translation is CASGRLANYGYTF.

This clonotype came up a few times. This sequence joins TRBV9 and TRBJ1-2, with D perhaps matching TRBD1 (5 bases). The V end lost 4 bases, the J end lost 4 bases, and 14 bases lay between the germline ends. This CDR3 comprises 14 residues. Germline lookup yields CDR1 SGDLS and CDR2 YYNGEE. CDR3 protein: CASSTGGTAYGYTF. Written as DNA, the CDR3 is TGTGCCAGCAGCACGGGGGGTACAGCCTATGGCTACACCTTC.

The chain employs TRBV4-2 and TRBJ2-5; D gene ambiguous. This CDR3 is built from 14 residues. CDR1 LGHNA and CDR2 YNFKEQ come from the germline V gene. Trimming left V 1 base short and J 2 bases short, with 8 bases between. DNA for the CDR3: TGTGCCAGCAGCCAAGTGGAGCGTCAAGAGACCCAGTACTTC. Translated: CASSQVERQETQYF.

This clonotype has a handful of counts. The chain is built from TRBV6-5 and TRBJ2-7; 9 bases align to TRBD2. Germline assignment: CDR1 MNHEY and CDR2 SVGAGI. The CDR3 has 15 amino acids. With 4 bases clipped from V and 4 bases from J, the junction kept 8 bases outside the gene matches. The CDR3 sequence: CASSFEASGVYEQYF. The CDR3 DNA reads TGTGCCAGCAGTTTTGAGGCTAGCGGGGTTTACGAGCAGTACTTC.

This clonotype was seen repeatedly, ten times or more. The chain uses TRBV7-3 and TRBJ2-7; 9 bases are shared with TRBD2. CDR3 length: 14 residues. The V segment lost 5 bases and the J segment 2 bases; nucleotides outside the gene matches: 4. Germline-derived CDR1 and CDR2 are SGHTA and FQGTGA. CDR3: CASSPSGGPYEQYF. CDR3 nucleotide sequence: TGTGCCAGCAGCCCCAGCGGGGGGCCCTACGAGCAGTACTTC.

In this sample, this clonotype turned up a few times. The V call is TRBV6-2 or TRBV6-3, the J call TRBJ2-2; D tentatively reads TRBD1 or TRBD2 (6 bases each). V was pared by 2 bases and J by 5 bases, with 15 bases between. The germline V gene has CDR1 MNHEY and CDR2 SVGEGT. This CDR3 is built from 16 residues. The CDR3: CASSYGQTRGTGELFF. The CDR3 DNA sequence: TGTGCCAGCAGTTACGGACAGACCCGGGGGACCGGGGAGCTGTTTTTT.

The chain employs TRBV12-3 or TRBV12-4 and TRBJ2-2; D gene uncertain. Trimming removed 7 bases at V and 7 bases at J, with 10 bases between. The CDR3 has 12 residues. DNA for the CDR3: TGTGCCAGCATCTCGGCCGGCGGGGAGCTGTTTTTT. It encodes CASISAGGELFF.

This clonotype was observed a few times. The chain links TRBV29-1 to TRBJ2-3, with 9 bases identical to TRBD2. J was trimmed by 6 bases and V by 7 bases; bases with no gene match: 11. Germline V gives CDR1 SQVTM, CDR2 ANQGSEA. The CDR3 totals 14 residues. CDR3 DNA sequence: TGCAGCGCCTCCGCGGGAGGGGGCTGGGATACGCAGTATTTT. Protein: CSASAGGGWDTQYF.

This clonotype was found a few times. The rearrangement links TRBV29-1 to TRBJ2-5; tentatively, D is TRBD1 (6 bases). The germline V gene encodes CDR1 SQVTM and CDR2 ANQGSEA. The CDR3 runs to 13 residues. With 4 bases removed from V and 2 bases from J, the gap between germline ends came to 11 bases. In nucleotides, the CDR3 is TGCAGCGTTGTCAGGGGTCCGCAAGAGACCCAGTACTTC. Its protein product is CSVVRGPQETQYF.

The V gene is TRBV5-1, the J gene TRBJ2-4; 14 bases match TRBD2. V shed 4 bases and J 15 bases; nucleotides not matched to a gene: 9. The germline V gene has CDR1 SGHRS and CDR2 YFSETQ. This CDR3 spans 14 amino acids. CDR3 coding DNA: TGCGCCAGCAGCGATGAGGGACTAGCGGGGGCCTGGTACTTC. Protein sequence: CASSDEGLAGAWYF.

This clonotype was detected ten times or more. The V call is TRBV7-9, the J call TRBJ2-5; tentatively, D is TRBD1 (6 bases). Trimming removed 11 bases at V and 0 bases at J, with 10 bases between. The CDR3 consists of 12 residues. The V gene's germline CDR1 is SEHNR and CDR2 FQNEAQ (reference sequence). CDR3 sequence (DNA): TGTGCCCTACCAGGGGACCAAGAGACCCAGTACTTC. Translating gives CALPGDQETQYF.

This clonotype was recorded at least ten times. The chain carries TRBV7-8 and TRBJ2-1, with 8 bases identical to TRBD2. Germline trimming cut 1 base from V and 5 bases from J; bases unmatched to any gene: 10. In germline, CDR1 is SGHVS, CDR2 FQNEAQ. This CDR3 comprises 17 residues. In DNA, the CDR3 is TGTGCCAGCAGCTTAGTGGCCCCGGGACTAGTTAACAATGAGCAGTTCTTC. This translates into CASSLVAPGLVNNEQFF.

The chain is built from TRBV20-1 and TRBJ2-7, with TRBD2 matching 10 bases. The junction had 7 bases not matched to a gene; V was cut back by 3 bases and J by 2 bases. Germline-derived CDR1 and CDR2 are DFQATT and SNEGSKA (reference sequence). The CDR3 spans 15 residues. The CDR3 DNA reads as TGCAGTGCTAGTGCCCCTAGCGGGAGTACCTACGAGCAGTACTTC. Amino acids: CSASAPSGSTYEQYF.

This clonotype occurred a few times. The chain is built from TRBV20-1 and TRBJ1-6; D not certain. Germline CDR1 reads DFQATT; CDR2 reads SNEGSKA (reference sequence). The CDR3 has 12 residues. V lost 4 bases to trimming and J lost 7 bases, with 8 bases between them. CDR3 loop: CSATRINSPLHF. In nucleotides, the CDR3 is TGCAGTGCTACTAGGATCAATTCACCCCTCCACTTT.

The rearrangement links TRBV30 to TRBJ1-2; tentative D call: TRBD1 (5 bases). The CDR3 is made up of 17 amino acids. CDR1 is GTSNPN, CDR2 SVGIG, per germline (reference sequence). The ends were cut back, 0 bases at V and 1 base at J, with 18 bases in the middle. CDR3: CAWSVVSQGYVNYGYTF. CDR3 nucleotides: TGTGCCTGGAGTGTAGTTAGTCAGGGCTACGTTAACTATGGCTACACCTTC.

This chain links TRBV12-3 or TRBV12-4 with TRBJ2-2, with D possibly being TRBD1 (6 bases). CDR3 length: 14 amino acids. V was shortened by 4 bases and J by 4 bases, with 10 bases between the two germline ends. The chain's CDR3 is CASSYQGPTGELFF. CDR3 DNA sequence: TGTGCCAGCAGTTACCAGGGGCCCACCGGGGAGCTGTTTTTT.

This chain joins TRBV5-1 and TRBJ1-1; no reliable D call. The CDR3 length is 16 residues. V was trimmed by 5 bases and J by 0 bases, leaving 17 bases between them. Germline CDR1 SGHRS, CDR2 YFSETQ. The CDR3 protein is CASSYDGYLMNTEAFF. In nucleotides, the CDR3 is TGCGCCAGCAGTTACGACGGGTACCTTATGAACACTGAAGCTTTCTTT. Full variable domain (missing parts from reference TRBV5-1 and TRBJ1-1): KAGVTQTPRYLIKTRGQQVTLSCSPISGHRSVSWYQQTPGQGLQFLFEYFSETQRNKGNFPGRFSGRQFSNSRSEMNVSTLELGDSALYLCASSYDGYLMNTEAFFGQGTRLTVV.

This clonotype was recorded a few times. The rearrangement joins TRBV4-3 to TRBJ1-6; D gene ambiguous. The CDR3 is 17 amino acids. V was trimmed by 1 base and J by 3 bases, leaving 13 bases between them. The germline gives CDR1 LGHNA, CDR2 YSLEER. This chain's CDR3 is CASSQVSGPDYNSPLHF. The DNA of the CDR3 is TGCGCCAGCAGCCAAGTTTCAGGCCCCGACTATAATTCACCCCTCCACTTT.

The genes are TRBV7-3 and TRBJ2-3; 7 bases are a match to TRBD2. This CDR3 has 15 amino acids. V lost 0 bases to trimming and J lost 2 bases; unmatched junction nucleotides: 2. Germline lookup yields CDR1 SGHTA and CDR2 FQGTGA. The CDR3 sequence is CASSLTSGPTDTQYF. Written as DNA, the CDR3 is TGTGCCAGCAGCTTAACTAGCGGGCCCACAGATACGCAGTATTTT.

The genes are TRBV6-2 or TRBV6-3 and TRBJ2-7; no firm D call. In germline, CDR1 is MNHEY, CDR2 SVGEGT. The CDR3 loop spans 13 amino acids. Trimming stripped 0 bases from V and 4 bases from J, with 7 bases between. CDR3 DNA sequence: TGTGCCAGCAGTTACTCGGGCTTGTACGAGCAGTACTTC. It translates to CASSYSGLYEQYF.

The table lists this clonotype with a few counts. The rearrangement links TRBV12-3 or TRBV12-4 to TRBJ1-2, with 7 bases fitting TRBD1. J was trimmed by 4 bases and V by 6 bases; bases with no gene match: 5. The CDR3 consists of 13 residues. The CDR3 coding sequence is TGTGCCAGCAGGCCGGGACAGACCTATGGCTACACCTTC. Translation gives CASRPGQTYGYTF.

The V and J genes are TRBV12-3 or TRBV12-4 and TRBJ1-2; D not resolved. Trimming took 8 bases from V and 5 from J, leaving 9 bases between them. The CDR3 runs 11 residues. The CDR3 here is CASGVGYGYTF. The DNA of the CDR3 is TGTGCCAGCGGGGTTGGGTATGGCTACACCTTC.

V is TRBV4-2 and J is TRBJ2-2; TRBD2 agrees at 9 bases. CDR1 LGHNA and CDR2 YNFKEQ come from the germline V gene. J gave up 5 bases and V 1 base, and 5 bases lay outside the gene matches. The CDR3 length is 16 residues. The CDR3 DNA follows: TGTGCCAGCAGCCAAGGGGCTACTAGCGGGACCGGGGAGCTGTTTTTT. It codes for CASSQGATSGTGELFF.

This clonotype was observed a few times. The chain combines TRBV7-2 with TRBJ2-1; 9 nucleotides match TRBD1. V shed 1 base and J 9 bases; nucleotides not matched to a gene: 10. The CDR3 runs 16 residues. Germline CDR1 and CDR2: SGHTA and FQGNSA. For the CDR3, the DNA is TGTGCCAGCAGCTTAGACGGGACAGGGAGTCTCGTTGAGCAGTTCTTC. Its translation: CASSLDGTGSLVEQFF.

This clonotype was counted a few times. V usage is TRBV20-1 and J usage is TRBJ2-3; 9 bases match TRBD2. V dropped 3 bases and J dropped 5; count of bases not matched to a gene: 3. Germline V gene sequence: CDR1 DFQATT, CDR2 SNEGSKA (reference sequence). CDR3 length: 13 residues. In nucleotides, the CDR3 is TGCAGTGCTAGGGGCGGGAGGGGAGATACGCAGTATTTT. Translated, it gives CSARGGRGDTQYF.

Comments on this clonotype: One junction end does not reproduce the germline sequence, and a read error may be involved. This chain joins TRBV20-1 and TRBJ2-7; no reliable D call. The CDR3 runs 13 residues. Germline CDR1 reads DFQATT; CDR2 reads SNEGSKA (reference sequence). This CDR3 is CSAREDGSYEQYF. CDR3 sequence (DNA): TGCAGTGCCAGAGAAGATGGGTCCTACGAGCAGTACTTC.